These 5 T cell receptor beta chains came from one sample sequenced in a study of T cell responses to AZD1222 COVID-19 vaccine. Data came from immunoSEQ multiplex PCR; TCRdb stores just in-frame clones and leaves some out. This table has over 95,000 clones, about 89% appearing once. Sample: peripheral blood, taken 28 days after the second AZD1222 dose. Receptors originate from an adult who received the AZD1222 COVID-19 vaccine.

The chain couples TRBV29-1 to TRBJ1-1; D is perhaps TRBD1 (6 bases). The CDR3 runs 15 residues. V lost 5 bases, J lost 4 bases, and 20 bases lay in between. CDR1 is SQVTM and CDR2 is ANQGSEA in the germline V gene. The CDR3 sequence is CSVLGGGRGPTEAFF. The CDR3 DNA reads as TGCAGCGTTCTCGGGGGGGGCCGGGGGCCCACTGAAGCTTTCTTT.

The chain's CDR3 is CASSVGTGNEKLFF. CDR3 DNA sequence: TGTGCCAGCAGCGTCGGGACAGGGAATGAAAAACTGTTTTTT. The rearrangement links TRBV9 to TRBJ1-4, with TRBD1 matching 9 bases. The CDR3 loop spans 14 amino acids. Germline CDR1 SGDLS, CDR2 YYNGEE. V shed 2 bases and J 5 bases; nucleotides not matched to a gene: 1.

The rearrangement uses TRBV3-1 (or the pseudogene TRBV3-2) and TRBJ2-7; D could derive from TRBD1 or TRBD2 (5 bases each). CDR1 is LGHDT and CDR2 is YNNKEL in the germline V gene (reference sequence). This CDR3 spans 15 amino acids. V was trimmed by 0 bases and J by 5 bases, leaving 14 bases between them. CDR3 sequence (DNA): TGTGCCAGCAGCCAAGAACGAGGGGCTGAAAACGAGCAGTACTTC. Amino acids: CASSQERGAENEQYF.

DNA for the CDR3: TGTGCCAGCAGCTTGGGAGGTAGCAATCAGCCCCAGCATTTT. Protein product: CASSLGGSNQPQHF. This rearrangement joins TRBV5-4 to TRBJ1-5; D gene unclear. Trimming removed 0 bases from V and 0 bases from J, with 4 bases in between. Germline CDR1 is SGHNT and CDR2 is YYREEE (reference sequence). This CDR3 has 14 residues. Using reference TRBV5-4 and TRBJ1-5 for the parts outside the CDR3, the full variable domain is ETGVTQSPTHLIKTRGQQVTLRCSSQSGHNTVSWYQQALGQGPQFIFQYYREEENGRGNFPPRFSGLQFPNYSSELNVNALELDDSALYLCASSLGGSNQPQHFGDGTRLSIL.

This rearrangement joins TRBV28 to TRBJ1-2; no clear D. Looked up from germline, CDR1 is MDHEN and CDR2 is SYDVKM. Trimming removed 2 bases from V and 7 bases from J, with 11 bases in between. This CDR3 has 13 amino acids. The CDR3 DNA is TGTGCCAGCAGTTTAAGGCGGGGTTCTGGCTACACCTTC. Protein sequence: CASSLRRGSGYTF.